This T cell receptor beta chain was sequenced in a study of blood T cells in healthy people across ages (dated by TCRdb to about 2015). Regarding the complete study: In model experiments, template switching captured about one uniquely barcoded TCR beta cDNA molecule for every two T cells. Age-related changes in TCR beta repertoire diversity were measured in the study by deep sequencing normalized with unique cDNA molecular identifiers. Donors were grouped into four age groups: young (average about 15 years), middle-aged (around 39), aged (about 59) and long-lived (around 80). The study analyzed two additional independent replicas of 1 million unique cDNA reads from the same blood draw for two donors, one aged 18 to 29 and one aged 80 or older. To avoid experimental bias, donors of different ages were randomly spread across the sequencing lanes. Study-wide findings and limitations: Estimates of total diversity based on one million sequenced T cells were considered lower bounds and underestimates. A strong correlation was found between observed TCR beta diversity and the percentage of naive T cells measured by flow cytometry. Since profiling was done on bulk unsorted PBMCs, naive and antigen-experienced compartments could not be conclusively compared. The long-lived group showed more naive CD4+ T cells, fewer expanded clones and increased TCR diversity than the aged group, suggesting age selection. Donor CMV infection status was unknown, potentially confounding age-related changes in expanded clonotypes. Observed TCR beta diversity per million T cells fell roughly linearly with age, and a significant reduction was already apparent by age about 43.

Receptors were amplified or captured by 5' RACE. Sequenced using an Illumina HiSeq 2500. The second PCR ran for about 6 to 12 cycles and used a J-beta primer mix along with a sample-barcoded 5' primer. A template-switch 5' adaptor carrying 12 random nucleotides introduced a unique molecular identifier onto each TCR beta cDNA molecule. Each sample yielded at least 3 million CDR3-containing paired-end reads. The Mint cDNA synthesis kit, primed by a TRBC-specific oligonucleotide, was used to synthesize first-strand cDNA from all RNA. After uracil-DNA glycosylase treatment, a first 18-cycle PCR used universal primers M1SS and BC2_uni_R on all cDNA. On the study's bioinformatics: Each sample was normalized by randomly selecting 1 million high-quality reads, each carrying a distinct molecular identifier. Reads sharing molecular identifiers were discarded rather than binned into consensus sequences. CDR3 identification, clonotype clustering and error correction used MiTCR with a Q25 quality threshold and the strictest error-elimination algorithm. A nonparametric unseen species model using Euler transformation provided a lower-bound estimate of total TCR beta diversity. TCRdb trimmed the raw reads at Q25, called clones with MiXCR and kept productive beta chains. Every entry covers one CDR3 protein and lists the most common genes and DNA from its rows. The V and J calls were not made by the authors but by TCRdb's processing. This sample lists hundreds of thousands of distinct CDR3 sequences; roughly 60% were detected once. Approximately 20% of the sample is in the top ten clones.

This clonotype is a singleton in its sample. It lacks a known antigen. There are no base qualities to consult, and no much larger clone falls within one base. The donors were 40 or so Caucasian individuals from Russia, aged roughly 6 to 90 years, who were systemically healthy. Around 10 milliliters of peripheral blood were drawn from each donor into EDTA-treated Vacutainer tubes. Ficoll-Paque density-gradient centrifugation was used to isolate PBMCs, with at least 6 million obtained per sample. Total RNA, at least 5 micrograms per sample, was extracted from PBMCs with Trizol reagent. For every donor, an aliquot of PBMCs went through flow cytometry to measure the percentages of naive CD45RAhigh/CD27high T cells. From cysteine to phenylalanine, the CDR3 is 15 amino acids long. Only the CDR3 DNA stays, 45 bases, in frame from base 1. The germline V and J ends show losses of 5 bases and 6 bases respectively, and no gene match explains 12 bases of the junction. Sequences MNHEY (CDR1) and SMNVEV (CDR2) are obtained from the germline V gene (reference sequence).

The receptor was isolated from a man aged 25 to 40 in good health. Sequencing was performed on blood. The rearrangement joined TRBV27 to TRBJ2-7; 8 central nucleotides agree with TRBD2. The nucleotide sequence is TGTGCCAGCAGTCCCTATTCGGGGGGGGCTTTCGAGCAGTACTTC. It codes for CASSPYSGGAFEQYF.